These 11 T cell receptor beta chains were all obtained from the same sample, sequenced in a study of beta chain features in type 1 diabetes (dated by TCRdb to 2016 to 2018). Library construction relied on the immunoSEQ multiplex PCR assay. The entire amount of isolated RNA was reverse transcribed using the High Capacity cDNA Reverse Transcription Kit, so the sequenced TCRB transcripts were expressed ones. TCRdb holds this immuneACCESS table with in-frame rearrangements only. Some clones are missing; in checked studies, unresolved V genes explain under half, and the rest has no known cause. Here the sample has fewer than 250,000 clones; roughly 70% occur a single time. The ten largest clonotypes hold around 0.05% of the sample. The sample consisted of naive CD4+ T cells from blood. The cell subset or site label for this specimen denotes: true naive CD4+ T cells. Receptors were obtained from a man aged 25 to 40 in good health.

The V and J genes are TRBV30 and TRBJ2-7; 7 bases are a match to TRBD1. The germline gives CDR1 GTSNPN, CDR2 SVGIG (reference sequence). After removal of 5 bases from V and 8 bases from J, the junction contained 18 bases not matched to a gene. The CDR3 extends over 15 amino acids. The CDR3 DNA reads as TGTGCCTGGGGGCCCCCGGGACAGTGGCTAAGCAAGCAGTACTTC. This encodes CAWGPPGQWLSKQYF.

The sample holds a few counts of this clone. This chain joins TRBV5-1 and TRBJ2-5; maybe TRBD2 (5 bases). Trimming cost V 1 base and J 2 bases, with 9 bases left between them. The CDR3 covers 14 residues. Germline V lookup: CDR1 SGHRS, CDR2 YFSETQ. The CDR3 region has the DNA TGCGCCAGCAGCTTGCTCGGAGGTCAAGAGACCCAGTACTTC. Translated: CASSLLGGQETQYF.

The chain has TRBV15 and TRBJ1-5, with D possibly matching TRBD1 (5 bases). V lost 0 bases, J lost 3 bases, and 9 bases lay in between. The CDR3 runs to 15 residues. The germline V gene encodes CDR1 LNHNV and CDR2 YYDKDF (reference sequence). CDR3 coding DNA: TGTGCCACCAGCAGAGATCACAGGAACAATCAGCCCCAGCATTTT. Its translation is CATSRDHRNNQPQHF.

The sample holds a few counts of this clone. Other DNA sequences from this sample encode an identical CDR3 as well. This rearrangement joins TRBV6-6 to TRBJ2-1, with TRBD1 identical over 8 bases. The CDR3 has 15 amino acids. With 2 bases clipped from V and 4 bases from J, the junction kept 4 bases outside the gene matches. The germline CDR1 and CDR2 sequences are MNHNY and SVGAGI (reference sequence). CDR3 amino acids: CASSYGQGAYNEQFF. In DNA form, the CDR3 reads TGTGCCAGCAGTTACGGGCAGGGGGCGTACAATGAGCAGTTCTTC.

The table lists this clone with a few counts. The V call is TRBV30, the J call TRBJ2-6; 10 bases fit TRBD1. CDR3 size: 15 residues. Trimming cost V 5 bases and J 2 bases; bases outside gene matches: 3. Germline loops: CDR1 GTSNPN, CDR2 SVGIG (reference sequence). The CDR3 bases are TGTGCCTGGGGGACAGGGGCTCCTGGGGCCAACGTCCTGACTTTC. Encoded protein: CAWGTGAPGANVLTF.

This clone has just one count. The genes are TRBV7-9 and TRBJ2-1, with D possibly called TRBD1 or TRBD2 (5 bases each). The CDR3 consists of 15 residues. The germline V and J ends were trimmed by 3 bases and 4 bases, with 13 bases remaining between them. The germline gives CDR1 SEHNR, CDR2 FQNEAQ (reference sequence). This chain's CDR3 is CASSLTVPGYNEQFF. The CDR3 DNA reads TGTGCCAGCAGCTTGACAGTCCCGGGATACAATGAGCAGTTCTTC.

The chain couples TRBV9 to TRBJ2-5; TRBD1 matches 8 bases. Trimming at V came to 4 bases and at J to 1 base, leaving 3 bases not matched to a gene. Germline V lookup: CDR1 SGDLS, CDR2 YYNGEE. The CDR3 contains 14 residues. The CDR3 region is CASSLGTGQETQYF. The CDR3 DNA follows: TGTGCCAGCAGCCTAGGGACAGGCCAAGAGACCCAGTACTTC.

This chain uses TRBV30 with TRBJ2-7, with D perhaps matching TRBD1 (5 bases). V was shortened by 4 bases and J by 4 bases, with 11 bases between the two germline ends. The CDR3 has 12 residues. Germline CDR1 GTSNPN, CDR2 SVGIG (reference sequence). The CDR3 protein is CAWKSKGYEQYF. CDR3 bases: TGTGCCTGGAAATCAAAGGGGTACGAGCAGTACTTC.

This clone was seen a few times. The CDR3 reads CAISVGREVHEQYF. Here the CDR3 DNA reads TGTGCCATCAGTGTGGGCAGGGAGGTACACGAGCAGTACTTC. The chain employs TRBV10-3 and TRBJ2-7; the D gene is possibly TRBD2 (6 bases). Trimming removed 4 bases at V and 5 bases at J, with 15 bases between. This CDR3 has 14 residues. Germline lookup yields CDR1 ENHRY and CDR2 SYGVKD.

The chain uses TRBV15 and TRBJ2-7, with 12 bases matching TRBD2. Looked up from germline, CDR1 is LNHNV and CDR2 is YYDKDF (reference sequence). The CDR3 sequence is 17 residues long. Losses at the gene ends were 2 bases for V and 6 bases for J; bases not matched to a gene: 11. The CDR3 loop reads CATSRLATSGSRSEQYF. The CDR3 DNA sequence: TGTGCCACCAGCAGACTTGCGACTAGCGGGAGTAGGAGCGAGCAGTACTTC. The full variable domain, rest sourced from reference TRBV15 and TRBJ2-7, is DAMVIQNPRYQVTQFGKPVTLSCSQTLNHNVMYWYQQKSSQAPKLLFHYYDKDFNNEADTPDNFQSRRPNTSFCFLDIRSPGLGDTAMYLCATSRLATSGSRSEQYFGPGTRLTVT.

The table lists this clone with a few counts. This chain connects TRBV30 to TRBJ2-4; TRBD1 agrees at 7 bases. Germline V gene lookup returns CDR1 GTSNPN and CDR2 SVGIG (reference sequence). V lost 3 bases and J lost 3; bases outside the gene matches: 11. This CDR3 has 16 amino acids. The CDR3 DNA reads TGTGCCTGGAGAGAACGACAGGGACGGGTCAAAAACATTCAGTACTTC. As protein: CAWRERQGRVKNIQYF.